This T cell receptor (beta chain) was profiled in a study of response to subunit inactivated influenza vaccine. CDR3 length: 14 amino acids. The V and J ends lost 6 bases and 6 bases, in that order; junction bases with no gene match: 6. TCRdb recomputed calls from the RT-PCR reads with MiXCR, one row per CDR3 protein. The repertoire holds about 570,000 distinct CDR3 sequences, with around 10% as singletons. This sample also appeared in a second study, on T cells expressing NK-cell markers. This second report adds: The authors made TCR beta cDNA libraries by 5'RACE template switching. This switching added a universal primer site and UMIs. Repertoires of TCR beta were obtained from T cells sorted as CD3+CD56+NKG2C+, CD3+CD56+NKG2C- and CD3+CD56-NKG2C+.

The receptor was isolated from a man aged 50 to 60 who received an inactivated influenza vaccine. The sequencing here drew on PBMCs from blood, taken on the day of vaccination. V is TRBV12-3 or TRBV12-4 and J is TRBJ1-4, with 8 bases aligning to TRBD1. CDR3 nucleotide sequence: TGTGCCAGCAGGCCGGACAGGGAGGATGAAAAACTGTTTTTT. Its protein product is CASRPDREDEKLFF.